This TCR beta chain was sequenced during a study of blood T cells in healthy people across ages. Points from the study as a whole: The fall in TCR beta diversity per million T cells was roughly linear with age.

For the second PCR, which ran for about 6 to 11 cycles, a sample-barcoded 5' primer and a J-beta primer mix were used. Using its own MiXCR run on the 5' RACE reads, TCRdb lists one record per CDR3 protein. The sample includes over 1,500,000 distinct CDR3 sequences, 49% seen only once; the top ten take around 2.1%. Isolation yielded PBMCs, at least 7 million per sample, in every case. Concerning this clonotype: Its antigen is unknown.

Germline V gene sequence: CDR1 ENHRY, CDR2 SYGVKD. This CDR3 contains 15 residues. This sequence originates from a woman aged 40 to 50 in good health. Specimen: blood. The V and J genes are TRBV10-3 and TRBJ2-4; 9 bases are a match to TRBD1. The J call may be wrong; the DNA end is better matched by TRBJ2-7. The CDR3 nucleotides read TGTGCCACAAACAAAGGGACAGGGTTGTTCTACGAGCAGTACTTC. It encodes CATNKGTGLFYEQYF.